Here is one T cell receptor beta chain with its context. These data originate in a study of tumor and adjacent non-tumor tissue in lung cancer. Study as a whole: There were some 11 adenocarcinoma, a couple of squamous cell carcinoma and 1 small cell lung cancer cases. Patients were aged roughly 30 to 76, 10 men and roughly 5 women, stage I to III.

Germline V CDR1 and CDR2: MNHEY, SVGEGT. Trimming pared 7 bases from V and 6 bases from J, leaving 13 bases between. The CDR3 has 13 residues. A modified ARM-PCR protocol with three rounds of nested PCR amplified TCRbeta. TCRdb itself ran the multiplex PCR reads through MiXCR, one entry per CDR3 protein. Of fewer than 120,000 distinct CDR3 sequences in the sample, over 75% were seen once. This sample's RNA came from whole unsorted tissue. The sequenced material came from lung tumor tissue. This TCR derives from a man aged 65 to 79 with non-small cell lung cancer. The rearrangement joins TRBV6-2 or TRBV6-3 to TRBJ2-1; D is unclear. DNA for the CDR3: TGTGCCAGCACTTCAAGGGTACGCAATGAGCAGTTCTTC. It yields the protein CASTSRVRNEQFF.